Each of the 16 T cell receptor beta chains below was sequenced from the same sample in a study of PD-L1 blockade in urothelial cancer (dated 2017 in TCRdb). Library creation used the immunoSEQ multiplex PCR assay. This is the immuneACCESS table as TCRdb keeps it, with only in-frame sequences that have V and J called. A part of the clones is gone; compared with another copy, unresolved V genes explain less than half, and the rest is unexplained. Present in this sample are about 69,000 clones, roughly 89% of which were seen just once. Roughly 3.4% of the sample goes to the ten largest clones. Specimen: PBMCs, collected around atezolizumab (anti-PD-L1) treatment. The receptors come from a man in his 60s with urothelial cancer.

The chain couples TRBV4-1 to TRBJ1-5; maybe TRBD1 (5 bases). Germline loops: CDR1 MGHRA, CDR2 YSYEKL. The CDR3 spans 17 residues. Trimming removed 0 bases at V and 1 base at J, with 13 bases between. The CDR3 here is CASSQDRGEGSNQPQHF. Here the CDR3 DNA reads TGCGCCAGCAGCCAAGATCGAGGGGAGGGGAGCAATCAGCCCCAGCATTTT.

The chain couples TRBV18 to TRBJ2-7, with D possibly TRBD1 on 6 matching bases. CDR3 length: 13 amino acids. Germline CDR1 and CDR2: KGHSH and LQKENI. V was shortened by 2 bases and J by 3 bases, with 8 bases between the two germline ends. In DNA form, the CDR3 reads TGTGCCAGCTCACCAGGACAGATCTACGAGCAGTACTTC. Residues: CASSPGQIYEQYF.

The rearrangement links TRBV6-1 to TRBJ1-5; TRBD1 aligns across 8 bases. CDR1 and CDR2 (germline): MNHNS, SASEGT. The trim removed 6 bases at V and 6 bases at J, leaving 7 bases unmatched. This CDR3 comprises 14 residues. CDR3 sequence (DNA): TGTGCCAGCAGGAAACAGGGGGAGGGTCAGCCCCAGCATTTT. Residues: CASRKQGEGQPQHF.

The chain links TRBV7-8 to TRBJ2-1; D perhaps matches TRBD1 (5 bases). Trimming cost V 1 base and J 9 bases, with 16 bases left between them. This CDR3 comprises 15 residues. The germline gives CDR1 SGHVS, CDR2 FQNEAQ. CDR3 DNA: TGTGCCAGCAGCTTAGTAATTCAGGGAATGGGTGAGCAGTTCTTC. It codes for CASSLVIQGMGEQFF.

The chain has TRBV6-1 and TRBJ2-7; the D is unclear. CDR1 is MNHNS, CDR2 SASEGT, per germline. V was shortened by 2 bases and J by 4 bases, with 9 bases between the two germline ends. CDR3 length: 13 residues. CDR3 loop: CASSELHFYEQYF. For the CDR3, the DNA is TGTGCCAGCAGTGAACTCCACTTTTACGAGCAGTACTTC.

CDR3 coding DNA: TGCAGCGTTAGCTTACTAGTTGGGCTAGGGGAGACCCAGTACTTC. It yields the protein CSVSLLVGLGETQYF. The J gene is TRBJ2-5, the V gene TRBV29-1, with a possible D match to TRBD2 (5 bases). The CDR3 sequence is 15 residues long. Germline CDR1 reads SQVTM; CDR2 reads ANQGSEA. Deletions cut 5 bases from V and 5 bases from J, with 21 bases between.

The CDR3: CSVRTGNSNQPQHF. CDR3 DNA sequence: TGCAGCGTCCGGACAGGGAATAGCAATCAGCCCCAGCATTTT. The chain combines TRBV29-1 with TRBJ1-5; the match to TRBD1 covers 8 bases. The CDR3 contains 14 residues. J gave up 0 bases and V 6 bases, and 4 bases lay outside the gene matches. The germline V gene has CDR1 SQVTM and CDR2 ANQGSEA.

The rearrangement links TRBV6-5 to TRBJ2-7; D unclear. V was shortened by 2 bases and J by 6 bases, with 5 bases between the two germline ends. The CDR3 has 11 amino acids. CDR1 is MNHEY, CDR2 SVGAGI, per germline. The CDR3 coding sequence is TGTGCCAGCAGTTACCGAGCCGAGCAGTACTTC. Translating gives CASSYRAEQYF.

The chain recombines TRBV10-3 with TRBJ1-4; 8 bases match TRBD1. Per the germline V gene, CDR1 is ENHRY and CDR2 is SYGVKD. The trim removed 4 bases at V and 8 bases at J, leaving 6 bases unmatched. The CDR3 totals 14 residues. The CDR3: CAISGGQGGEKLFF. DNA of the CDR3: TGTGCCATCAGTGGTGGACAGGGAGGGGAAAAACTGTTTTTT.

The chain joins TRBV2 to TRBJ2-3, with D unresolved. V lost 4 bases to trimming and J lost 1 base, with 12 bases between them. The germline gives CDR1 SNHLY, CDR2 FYNNEI. This CDR3 region has 15 residues. DNA for the CDR3: TGTGCCAGCAGTGGTCTCGGGTTGGGCACAGATACGCAGTATTTT. It is translated as CASSGLGLGTDTQYF.

V and J are TRBV11-2 and TRBJ2-3; D uncertain. V gave up 5 bases and J gave up 2 bases, with 5 bases separating them. The CDR3 consists of 12 residues. CDR1 is SGHAT, CDR2 FQNNGV, per germline. Here the CDR3 reads CASSQHTDTQYF. As DNA, the CDR3 is TGTGCCAGCAGCCAACACACAGATACGCAGTATTTT.

The genes are TRBV2 and TRBJ2-1, with 11 nucleotides matching TRBD2. V lost 6 bases and J lost 14; bases outside the gene matches: 9. CDR1 and CDR2 from the germline V gene are SNHLY and FYNNEI. CDR3 size: 13 residues. The CDR3 coding sequence is TGTGCCAGCAGAACGGTTTTTAGCGGGGGGGAGTTCTTC. This encodes CASRTVFSGGEFF.

The rearrangement uses TRBV7-2 and TRBJ2-3, with D possibly TRBD2 on 6 matching bases. The CDR3 runs 14 residues. The germline V gene encodes CDR1 SGHTA and CDR2 FQGNSA. Trimming stripped 10 bases from V and 5 bases from J, with 19 bases between. The CDR3 region is CATLFGGSVDTQYF. The CDR3 bases are TGTGCCACTCTTTTCGGGGGTTCAGTAGATACGCAGTATTTT.

V is TRBV5-1 and J is TRBJ2-7; 8 positions agree with TRBD2. The CDR3 runs to 16 residues. CDR1 SGHRS and CDR2 YFSETQ come from the germline V gene. V gave up 4 bases and J gave up 5 bases; unmatched junction bases: 14. CDR3 residues: CASSIRGAGGKNEQYF. DNA for the CDR3: TGCGCCAGCAGCATAAGGGGGGCGGGGGGAAAGAACGAGCAGTACTTC.

The chain carries TRBV28 and TRBJ2-7; D possibly corresponds to TRBD1 (5 bases). Trimming pared 6 bases from V and 0 bases from J, leaving 12 bases between. The length of the CDR3 is 14 residues. Germline-derived CDR1 and CDR2 are MDHEN and SYDVKM. The CDR3 DNA reads TGTGCCAGCAGGTACCGACAGTTCTCCTACGAGCAGTACTTC. This encodes CASRYRQFSYEQYF.

This chain uses TRBV6-5 with TRBJ2-7; no clear D. This CDR3 comprises 16 residues. Germline assignment: CDR1 MNHEY and CDR2 SVGAGI. The V and J ends lost 2 bases and 0 bases respectively, with 14 bases between them. In DNA, the CDR3 is TGTGCCAGCAGTTACGATGGGTGGGCCAGCTCCTACGAGCAGTACTTC. Translation gives CASSYDGWASSYEQYF.